Listed below are T cell receptor beta chains from one sample, sequenced in a study of regulatory T cells in long-lasting Graves disease. TCRdb fed the multiplex PCR reads into MiXCR, producing one record per CDR3 protein. This table has 450,000 to 600,000 distinct CDR3 sequences, less than 15% appearing once. In addition, the sample was reused for a study of T cells in Graves' hyperthyroidism and ophthalmopathy.

The specimen was peripheral blood mononuclear cells (PBMCs), collected at new diagnosis, from a patient treated with antithyroid drugs. These receptors all come from a man younger than 45 with Graves disease. CDR3s include the opening cysteine and the closing phenylalanine or tryptophan. Fields, in order: V gene, clone size, J gene, D gene, CDR3 length, CDR3 DNA, CDR3 protein. D genes are given only for firm matches. Size is omitted from some rows. Given values are once, few, many or a class for expanded clones.

v_gene: TRBV4-1
abundance: .
j_gene: TRBJ2-3
d_gene: TRBD2
len: 15
CDR3nt: TGCGCCAGCAGCCAAAAGGGACTAGGCACAGATACGCAGTATTTT
CDR3aa: CASSQKGLGTDTQYF

v_gene: TRBV2
abundance: many
j_gene: TRBJ1-1
d_gene: .
len: 18
CDR3nt: TGTGCCAGCAGTGAATCCCCCGGGCGTCGAGAGGACGAATATGAAGCTTTCTTT
CDR3aa: CASSESPGRREDEYEAFF

v_gene: TRBV20-1
abundance: .
j_gene: TRBJ2-7
d_gene: .
len: 14
CDR3nt: TGCAGTGCAAGAGGCTCCGACTCCGCGGTCGAGCAGTACTTC
CDR3aa: CSARGSDSAVEQYF

v_gene: TRBV10-3
abundance: few
j_gene: TRBJ1-5
d_gene: .
len: 11
CDR3nt: TGTGCCATCAGTGAGAGGCAGCCCCAGCATTTT
CDR3aa: CAISERQPQHF

v_gene: TRBV7-8
abundance: many
j_gene: TRBJ2-3
d_gene: TRBD2
len: 20
CDR3nt: TGTGCCAGCAGCTTGCGATCTAGCGGGGACGGCGGGCCTAGCACAGATACGCAGTATTTT
CDR3aa: CASSLRSSGDGGPSTDTQYF

v_gene: TRBV18
abundance: .
j_gene: TRBJ2-7
d_gene: .
len: 15
CDR3nt: TGTGCCAGCTCACCACCGGCGGACACAGCCTACGAGCAGTACTTC
CDR3aa: CASSPPADTAYEQYF

v_gene: TRBV12-3/TRBV12-4
abundance: many
j_gene: TRBJ2-5
d_gene: TRBD1
len: 16
CDR3nt: TGTGCCAGCAGTCCCTCCGGGACAGGCTGGCAAGAGACCCAGTACTTC
CDR3aa: CASSPSGTGWQETQYF

v_gene: TRBV13
abundance: many
j_gene: TRBJ2-1
d_gene: .
len: 13
CDR3nt: TGTGCCAGCAGCTTAGGGTATCCTAAAGAGCAGTTCTTC
CDR3aa: CASSLGYPKEQFF

v_gene: TRBV9
abundance: many
j_gene: TRBJ2-7
d_gene: .
len: 11
CDR3nt: TGTGCCAGCAGTGTGGGGGGCGAGCAGTACTTC
CDR3aa: CASSVGGEQYF

v_gene: TRBV3-1
abundance: .
j_gene: TRBJ2-1
d_gene: TRBD2
len: 14
CDR3nt: TGTGCCAGCAGCCCTAGCGGGTTCGACAATGAGCAGTTCTTC
CDR3aa: CASSPSGFDNEQFF

v_gene: TRBV3-1
abundance: .
j_gene: TRBJ2-7
d_gene: .
len: 13
CDR3nt: TGTGCCAGCAGGCCCGAGCAGGGCTACGAGCAGTACTTC
CDR3aa: CASRPEQGYEQYF

v_gene: TRBV2
abundance: many
j_gene: TRBJ2-7
d_gene: .
len: 14
CDR3nt: TGTGCCAGCACTCGACAGTCTAGCTCCTACGAGCAGTACTTC
CDR3aa: CASTRQSSSYEQYF

v_gene: TRBV18
abundance: many
j_gene: TRBJ2-5
d_gene: TRBD1
len: 14
CDR3nt: TGTGCCAGCAGCCCTCAGGGGGCTCAAGAGACCCAGTACTTC
CDR3aa: CASSPQGAQETQYF

v_gene: TRBV2
abundance: many
j_gene: TRBJ2-1
d_gene: TRBD2
len: 13
CDR3nt: TGTGCCAGCAGTCGGACTAGCGGGATTGAGCAGTTCTTC
CDR3aa: CASSRTSGIEQFF

v_gene: TRBV7-9
abundance: .
j_gene: TRBJ2-5
d_gene: .
len: 16
CDR3nt: TGTGCCAGCAGCTTAGGAAGGCAGGCTGGCCGGAAGACCCAGTACTTC
CDR3aa: CASSLGRQAGRKTQYF

v_gene: TRBV9
abundance: .
j_gene: TRBJ1-6
d_gene: .
len: 16
CDR3nt: TGTGCCAGCAGCGTAGGTAGCAGGCCAGGAATTTCACCCCTCCACTTT
CDR3aa: CASSVGSRPGISPLHF

v_gene: TRBV7-2
abundance: .
j_gene: TRBJ2-7
d_gene: TRBD2
len: 15
CDR3nt: TGTGCCAGCAGCCCGGGTACACTAGCGGGAGAACAGCAGTACTTC
CDR3aa: CASSPGTLAGEQQYF

v_gene: TRBV4-1
abundance: .
j_gene: TRBJ2-7
d_gene: .
len: 18
CDR3nt: TGCGCCAGCAGCCAAGGTGTACTCGGACGCGAATGGGCTTACGAGCAGTACTTC
CDR3aa: CASSQGVLGREWAYEQYF

v_gene: TRBV30
abundance: many
j_gene: TRBJ1-6
d_gene: .
len: 15
CDR3nt: TGTGCCTGGAGTGTACTCAGGGGACGGAGCTCACCCCTCCACTTT
CDR3aa: CAWSVLRGRSSPLHF

v_gene: TRBV12-3/TRBV12-4
abundance: many
j_gene: TRBJ2-6
d_gene: .
len: 13
CDR3nt: TGTGCCAGCAGGCTCTCTGGGGCCAACGTCCTGACTTTC
CDR3aa: CASRLSGANVLTF

v_gene: TRBV29-1
abundance: many
j_gene: TRBJ2-1
d_gene: TRBD1
len: 12
CDR3nt: TGCAGCGTCCGGACAGGTAGCAATGAGCAGTTCTTC
CDR3aa: CSVRTGSNEQFF

v_gene: TRBV20-1
abundance: .
j_gene: TRBJ2-5
d_gene: TRBD2
len: 15
CDR3nt: TGCAGTTTAGGGAGCCGTGGAGCGGGAGAGGAGACCCAGTACTTC
CDR3aa: CSLGSRGAGEETQYF

v_gene: TRBV24-1
abundance: many
j_gene: TRBJ2-2
d_gene: .
len: 16
CDR3nt: TGTGCCACCAGTGACCAAATAAGCGGGAACACCGGGGAGCTGTTTTTT
CDR3aa: CATSDQISGNTGELFF

v_gene: TRBV7-2
abundance: many
j_gene: TRBJ2-5
d_gene: TRBD2
len: 15
CDR3nt: TGTGCCAGCACGTACTCACTAGCGGCACAAGAGACCCAGTACTTC
CDR3aa: CASTYSLAAQETQYF

v_gene: TRBV7-8
abundance: many
j_gene: TRBJ1-1
d_gene: .
len: 13
CDR3nt: TGTGCCAGCAGCTTAGGAGGGTGGGTTGAAGCTTTCTTT
CDR3aa: CASSLGGWVEAFF

v_gene: TRBV12-3/TRBV12-4
abundance: many
j_gene: TRBJ1-2
d_gene: TRBD1
len: 14
CDR3nt: TGTGCCAGCAGTTTACAGGGGGCCGACTATGGCTACACCTTC
CDR3aa: CASSLQGADYGYTF

v_gene: TRBV30
abundance: .
j_gene: TRBJ2-1
d_gene: .
len: 13
CDR3nt: TGTGCCTGGAGGGCCTGGACTCAAACAAAGCAGTTCTTC
CDR3aa: CAWRAWTQTKQFF

v_gene: TRBV20-1
abundance: .
j_gene: TRBJ2-5
d_gene: .
len: 13
CDR3nt: TGCAGTGCTAGACTCGGTGGCCAAGAGACCCAGTACTTC
CDR3aa: CSARLGGQETQYF

v_gene: TRBV9
abundance: many
j_gene: TRBJ2-5
d_gene: .
len: 14
CDR3nt: TGTGCCAGCAGCTTCCGGGACGGTGGGGAGACCCAGTACTTC
CDR3aa: CASSFRDGGETQYF